The clone carrying this T cell receptor (beta chain) was observed a handful of times. The data originate from a study of T-cell memory formation after mild COVID-19. The 5'RACE method, run with constant-segment primers, produced TCR alpha and TCR beta cDNA libraries (carrying sample barcodes and UMIs). TCRdb redid the calling of the 5' RACE reads with MiXCR, one entry per CDR3 protein. Of 200,000 to 250,000 distinct CDR3 sequences detected, over 9.5% appear once; the ten largest clones hold around 3.3%. Trimming left V 4 bases short and J 0 bases short, with 13 bases between. The CDR3 totals 16 residues.

The origin of this receptor is a man aged 18 to 29 who had mild COVID-19 (a few samples of this study predate the infection). Cell type and time point are not known. The sample taken for sequencing was PBMCs or a T cell subset sorted from them (not recorded which). The chain carries TRBV12-3 or TRBV12-4 and TRBJ1-5; D may be TRBD1 (5 bases). The CDR3 region is CASSSYYRGSNQPQHF. CDR3 bases: TGTGCCAGCAGTTCCTACTATAGGGGTAGCAATCAGCCCCAGCATTTT.